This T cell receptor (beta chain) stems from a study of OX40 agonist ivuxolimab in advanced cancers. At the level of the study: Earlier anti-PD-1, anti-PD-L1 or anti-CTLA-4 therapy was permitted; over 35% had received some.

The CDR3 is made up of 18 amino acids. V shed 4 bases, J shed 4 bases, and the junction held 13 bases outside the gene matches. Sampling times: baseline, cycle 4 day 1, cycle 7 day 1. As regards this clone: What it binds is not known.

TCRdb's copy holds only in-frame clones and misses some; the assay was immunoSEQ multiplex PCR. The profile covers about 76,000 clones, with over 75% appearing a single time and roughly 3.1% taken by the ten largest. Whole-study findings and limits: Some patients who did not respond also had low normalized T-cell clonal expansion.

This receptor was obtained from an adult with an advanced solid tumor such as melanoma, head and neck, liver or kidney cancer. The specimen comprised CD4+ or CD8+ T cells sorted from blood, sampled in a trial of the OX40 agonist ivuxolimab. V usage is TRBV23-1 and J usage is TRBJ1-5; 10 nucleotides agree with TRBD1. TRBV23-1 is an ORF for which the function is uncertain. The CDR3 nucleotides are TGCGCCAGCAGTCTCGTAGAGACAGGGGGCTGGATTAATCAGCCCCAGCATTTT. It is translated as CASSLVETGGWINQPQHF.